The entry below gives a single TCR beta chain sequence along with its context. Here immunoSEQ multiplex PCR was the method, and the copy in TCRdb shows in-frame clones only, minus some. The top ten clones hold about 2.5% of a sample with some 70,000 clones, around 90% of them seen once. The data stem from a study of T cell changes during pregnancy in multiple sclerosis. CDR3 length: 13 amino acids. The V end lost 0 bases, the J end lost 7 bases, and 8 bases lay between the germline ends. CDR1 and CDR2 (germline): SGDLS, YYNGEE. The chain combines TRBV9 with TRBJ1-3, with no clear D. The sequence was collected from a female donor with multiple sclerosis, enrolled in a pregnancy study. The sample was peripheral blood, taken in the first trimester of pregnancy. This CDR3 reads CASSVAAENTIYF. CDR3 coding DNA: TGTGCCAGCAGCGTAGCTGCGGAGAACACCATATATTTT.